The 25 T cell receptor beta chains presented below share a single source sample, sequenced in a study of T cells and copy number aberrations in small-cell lung cancer. The protocol was immunoSEQ multiplex PCR, while the TCRdb copy is restricted to in-frame clones and leaves out a portion. This table has around 120 clones, less than 98% appearing once. The specimen sequenced was normal tissue next to the tumor. The receptors shown here come from a man in his 60s with small cell lung cancer.

The chain employs TRBV5-1 and TRBJ1-1; 9 bases map to TRBD1. The CDR3 length is 16 residues. V lost 3 bases to trimming and J lost 6 bases; unmatched junction nucleotides: 12. CDR1 is SGHRS, CDR2 YFSETQ, per germline. The DNA for the CDR3 is TGCGCCAGCAGCTCACGTACAGGGGGCGGTTTTGCTGAAGCTTTCTTT. This encodes CASSSRTGGGFAEAFF.

The chain has TRBV9 and TRBJ2-5, with D tentatively TRBD1 or TRBD2 (5 bases each). This CDR3 is built from 15 residues. Germline values: CDR1 SGDLS, CDR2 YYNGEE. V was shortened by 4 bases and J by 4 bases, with 17 bases between the two germline ends. CDR3 sequence reads: CASSLEGSVGETQYF. For the CDR3, the DNA is TGTGCCAGCAGCCTAGAGGGGTCGGTGGGAGAGACCCAGTACTTC.

Only one count was recorded for this clone. The rearrangement links TRBV14 to TRBJ1-1, with 9 bases aligning to TRBD1. This CDR3 contains 16 residues. Germline values: CDR1 SGHDN, CDR2 FVKESK. Trimming at V came to 2 bases and at J to 3 bases, leaving 7 bases not matched to a gene. CDR3 sequence: CASSQHYRGRDTEAFF. CDR3 nucleotide sequence: TGTGCCAGCAGCCAACACTACAGGGGGCGCGACACTGAAGCTTTCTTT. The variable domain in full, completed from reference TRBV14 and TRBJ1-1, reads EAGVTQFPSHSVIEKGQTVTLRCDPISGHDNLYWYRRVMGKEIKFLLHFVKESKQDESGMPNNRFLAERTGGTYSTLKVQPAELEDSGVYFCASSQHYRGRDTEAFFGQGTRLTVV.

This chain connects TRBV11-3 to TRBJ2-1; D perhaps matches TRBD2 (5 bases). V was trimmed by 1 base and J by 8 bases, leaving 15 bases between them. From germline, CDR1 is SGHNT and CDR2 YENEEA. The CDR3 contains 15 residues. The CDR3 here is CASSLVRESFHEQFF. The CDR3 DNA reads TGTGCCAGCAGCTTAGTACGGGAAAGTTTCCATGAGCAGTTCTTC. Combining the CDR3 with reference TRBV11-3 and TRBJ2-1 gives the whole variable domain EAGVVQSPRYKIIEKKQPVAFWCNPISGHNTLYWYLQNLGQGPELLIRYENEEAVDDSQLPKDRFSAERLKGVDSTLKIQPAELGDSAVYLCASSLVRESFHEQFFGPGTRLTVL.

The gene calls are TRBV5-1 and TRBJ2-7; 7 bases line up with TRBD1. This CDR3 spans 15 amino acids. V trimming: 0 bases; J trimming: 4 bases; junction bases outside the gene matches: 7. Germline V gene lookup returns CDR1 SGHRS and CDR2 YFSETQ. The CDR3 reads CASSLASTGLYEQYF. In nucleotides, the CDR3 is TGCGCCAGCAGCTTGGCCTCGACAGGGTTGTACGAGCAGTACTTC.

V usage is TRBV5-1 and J usage is TRBJ2-3; 13 nucleotides agree with TRBD2. The CDR3 spans 17 residues. The V gene's germline CDR1 is SGHRS and CDR2 YFSETQ. V trimming: 4 bases; J trimming: 5 bases; junction bases outside the gene matches: 10. The CDR3 region has the DNA TGCGCCAGCAGCCGTGGGACTAGCGGGGCCGTCGGAGATACGCAGTATTTT. Amino acids: CASSRGTSGAVGDTQYF.

Comment on this clone: The junction and the germline gene differ at one end; a read error may be behind it. The V call is TRBV11-3, the J call TRBJ1-1; D not resolved. This CDR3 is 11 amino acids long. Germline V gene sequence: CDR1 SGHNT, CDR2 YENEEA. CDR3 nucleotide sequence: TGTGCCAGCAGCTTAGATTACACTAGGGATTTT. Amino acid sequence: CASSLDYTRDF.

V is TRBV4-1 and J is TRBJ2-7; the D is unclear. Looked up from germline, CDR1 is MGHRA and CDR2 is YSYEKL. Trimming stripped 0 bases from V and 9 bases from J, with 12 bases between. The CDR3 runs to 13 residues. The chain's CDR3 is CASSQESPPAQYF. CDR3 sequence (DNA): TGCGCCAGCAGCCAAGAATCTCCACCGGCGCAGTACTTC.

Points on this clone: At one end the junction does not follow the germline gene, possibly because of a read error. The chain recombines TRBV30 with TRBJ2-2; a weak D match, TRBD2 (7 bases). The germline V gene has CDR1 GTSNPN and CDR2 SVGIG (reference sequence). CDR3 length equals 15 residues. For the CDR3, the DNA is TGTGCCTGGAGGGTGGGGGGGCAGGACACCGAGGAGCTGTTTTTT. Its translation is CAWRVGGQDTEELFF.

The chain is built from TRBV7-2 and TRBJ2-5; 10 bases fit TRBD1. This CDR3 spans 15 amino acids. Germline trimming cut 1 base from V and 5 bases from J; bases unmatched to any gene: 4. Germline values: CDR1 SGHTA, CDR2 FQGNSA. CDR3 region: CASSLGQGAFETQYF. CDR3 nucleotide sequence: TGTGCCAGCAGCTTAGGACAGGGGGCTTTTGAGACCCAGTACTTC.

Only one count was recorded for this clone. This rearrangement joins TRBV18 to TRBJ1-1; D might be TRBD1 (5 bases). Trimming pared 3 bases from V and 7 bases from J, leaving 9 bases between. CDR1 is KGHSH and CDR2 is LQKENI in the germline V gene. CDR3 length: 12 amino acids. CDR3 amino acids: CASSPGRGEAFF. CDR3 sequence (DNA): TGTGCCAGCTCACCGGGGAGGGGTGAAGCTTTCTTT.

The chain combines TRBV27 with TRBJ2-1, with D tentatively TRBD1 (6 bases). The CDR3 sequence is 18 residues long. Germline values: CDR1 MNHEY, CDR2 SMNVEV (reference sequence). V dropped 3 bases and J dropped 5 bases, with 23 bases sitting between them. The DNA for the CDR3 is TGTGCCAGCAGTTTCCTTCGCAAAAGGACAGCCGTCAACAATGAGCAGTTCTTC. This translates into CASSFLRKRTAVNNEQFF.

The V gene is TRBV7-6, the J gene TRBJ1-5; 7 nucleotides match TRBD1. V was clipped by 5 bases and J by 4 bases; unmatched bases: 8. The CDR3 loop spans 15 amino acids. CDR1 is SGHVS, CDR2 FNYEAQ, per germline. The DNA of the CDR3 is TGTGCCAGCAGCCCATGGGGGGACAGTAATCAGCCCCAGCATTTT. Its protein product is CASSPWGDSNQPQHF.

The CDR3 is CASSFGLAGSYEQYF. The CDR3 nucleotides are TGTGCCAGCAGCTTTGGACTAGCGGGTTCCTACGAGCAGTACTTC. V and J are TRBV5-8 and TRBJ2-7; 11 bases line up with TRBD2. V was pared by 2 bases and J by 1 base, with 2 bases of the junction left unmatched. The CDR3 loop spans 15 amino acids. Germline V gene sequence: CDR1 SGHTS, CDR2 YDEGEE.

CDR3 loop: CASSSSTGGQPQHF. The CDR3 DNA follows: TGTGCCAGCAGCTCTTCGACAGGCGGTCAGCCCCAGCATTTT. The chain joins TRBV7-9 to TRBJ1-5, with D perhaps matching TRBD1 (6 bases). CDR3 length equals 14 residues. CDR1 and CDR2 (germline): SEHNR, FQNEAQ (reference sequence). Trimming shortened V by 4 bases and J by 6 bases, and 13 bases separated the two germline ends. The whole variable domain, remainder taken from reference TRBV7-9 and TRBJ1-5, is DTGVSQNPRHKITKRGQNVTFRCDPISEHNRLYWYRQTLGQGPEFLTYFQNEAQLEKSRLLSDRFSAERPKGSFSTLEIQRTEQGDSAMYLCASSSSTGGQPQHFGDGTRLSIL.

This sequence joins TRBV11-2 and TRBJ2-7, with a possible D match to TRBD1 (6 bases). Germline loops: CDR1 SGHAT, CDR2 FQNNGV. The CDR3 contains 15 residues. V was trimmed by 5 bases and J by 3 bases, leaving 17 bases between them. The CDR3 DNA reads TGTGCCAGCAGCCAGTCCGGGACACCCCACTACGAGCAGTACTTC. This translates into CASSQSGTPHYEQYF.

The V and J genes are TRBV19 and TRBJ2-1; D may correspond to TRBD1 or TRBD2 (7 bases each). The V end was cut by 5 bases, the J end by 6 bases, with 20 bases between. This CDR3 spans 16 amino acids. Germline-derived CDR1 and CDR2 are LNHDA and SQIVND (reference sequence). The DNA for the CDR3 is TGTGCCAGTAGTGGTCGGGGAGGGGGCGCTTTCAATGAGCAGTTCTTC. Translating it yields CASSGRGGGAFNEQFF.

The chain uses TRBV11-2 and TRBJ2-7; D remains unclear. The CDR3 has 12 residues. From germline, CDR1 is SGHAT and CDR2 FQNNGV. V dropped 5 bases and J dropped 6 bases, with 11 bases sitting between them. This CDR3 is CASSHEAVEQYF. DNA for the CDR3: TGTGCCAGCAGCCACGAGGCGGTCGAGCAGTACTTC.

The V gene is TRBV29-1, the J gene TRBJ2-7; weak D call: TRBD1 (6 bases). The V end was cut by 4 bases, the J end by 2 bases, with 18 bases between. CDR1 and CDR2 (germline): SQVTM, ANQGSEA. The CDR3 loop spans 15 amino acids. In DNA, the CDR3 is TGCAGCGTTGGAGAGGGCAGGGGTTCCCCCTACGAGCAGTACTTC. Translation gives CSVGEGRGSPYEQYF.

This chain uses TRBV9 with TRBJ2-1, with 10 bases aligning to TRBD2. The CDR3 sequence is 14 residues long. CDR1 and CDR2 (germline): SGDLS, YYNGEE. Trimming at V came to 4 bases and at J to 6 bases, leaving 4 bases not matched to a gene. The CDR3 protein is CASSPSGSGNEQFF. The CDR3 region has the DNA TGTGCCAGCAGCCCTAGCGGGAGTGGCAATGAGCAGTTCTTC.

The rearrangement joins TRBV9 to TRBJ2-2; tentatively, D is TRBD1 or TRBD2 (5 bases each). Germline-derived CDR1 and CDR2 are SGDLS and YYNGEE. The CDR3 spans 18 residues. V shed 4 bases and J shed 0 bases, with 19 bases lying between them. The CDR3 loop reads CASSPRRVTGPNTGELFF. The CDR3 DNA follows: TGTGCCAGCAGCCCAAGACGCGTTACGGGGCCGAACACCGGGGAGCTGTTTTTT.

The chain carries TRBV7-9 and TRBJ2-5, with D maybe TRBD1 (5 bases). Germline-derived CDR1 and CDR2 are SEHNR and FQNEAQ (reference sequence). The length of the CDR3 is 15 residues. The V and J ends lost 5 bases and 2 bases respectively, with 15 bases between them. This chain's CDR3 is CASSRRSRAQETQYF. CDR3 DNA: TGTGCCAGCAGCCGCAGGTCCAGGGCTCAAGAGACCCAGTACTTC.

The genes are TRBV29-1 and TRBJ2-4; D not resolved. Per germline, CDR1 SQVTM and CDR2 ANQGSEA. This CDR3 is 15 amino acids long. The CDR3 DNA is TGCAACCTAAAAAGGGTATTGGGAGCCAAAAACATTCAGTACTTC. Its protein is CNLKRVLGAKNIQYF.

The rearrangement uses TRBV7-9 and TRBJ2-7; 12 bases line up with TRBD2. Losses at the gene ends were 5 bases for V and 2 bases for J; bases not matched to a gene: 4. CDR1 and CDR2 (germline): SEHNR, FQNEAQ (reference sequence). The CDR3 runs 15 residues. CDR3 nucleotide sequence: TGTGCCAGCAGCACGACTAGCGGGAGAACCTACGAGCAGTACTTC. As protein: CASSTTSGRTYEQYF. Full variable domain (missing parts from reference TRBV7-9 and TRBJ2-7): DTGVSQNPRHKITKRGQNVTFRCDPISEHNRLYWYRQTLGQGPEFLTYFQNEAQLEKSRLLSDRFSAERPKGSFSTLEIQRTEQGDSAMYLCASSTTSGRTYEQYFGPGTRLTVT.

The CDR3 sequence: CASSLDRGRSGEQYF. The CDR3 DNA is TGTGCCAGCAGTCTAGACAGGGGGCGCTCGGGCGAGCAGTACTTC. This chain uses TRBV5-4 with TRBJ2-7; 10 bases agree with TRBD1. The CDR3 is made up of 15 amino acids. The germline gives CDR1 SGHNT, CDR2 YYREEE (reference sequence). The trim removed 5 bases at V and 6 bases at J, leaving 11 bases unmatched.